This record covers a single T cell receptor beta chain. Its specific antigen is unknown. Qualities for individual bases were not recorded, and no much larger clone is one base off. The library was made by the immunoSEQ multiplex PCR assay. A mixture of 60 forward primers for TCR Vbeta segments and 13 reverse primers for TCR Jbeta segments was used in the multiplex PCR. A multiplex PCR assay on genomic DNA amplified the CDR3 region of rearranged TCR beta genes. The Illumina HiSeq System was used to sequence the amplified TCR beta libraries as 87-base-pair reads. In the original analysis: A later analysis counted tens of millions of unique TCR beta chains across the 700 or so repertoires, and approximately 11 million of these chains were shared by at least two donors. Raw reads were error-corrected and collapsed into unique sequences with a nearest-neighbor algorithm that merged closely related sequences to remove PCR and sequencing errors. V, D and J gene segments were assigned by aligning CDR3 sequences to IMGT reference sequences. For a sequence to be retained, at least a six-nucleotide match to both a V gene segment and a J gene segment was required. A rearrangement was called productive if the CDR3 had no stop codons and remained in frame with V and J, and every other rearrangement was called non-productive. CDR3 was defined according to IMGT convention as the region running from the second conserved V-encoded cysteine to the conserved J-encoded phenylalanine. Sequences without an unambiguous match to a single V gene segment were excluded from the earlier analysis of about 630 of the donors. In an earlier analysis of more than 500 of the donors, a V segment was called functional when productive rearrangements were above 56.7%, and segregating when the standard deviation between donors exceeded 5%. A statistical classification framework was built for diagnosing cytomegalovirus status from the catalog of TCR beta chain sequences. V and J gene assignment, in a later analysis, came from comparing TCR nucleotide sequences with IMGT/GENE-DB human TR gene sequences. The TCRdist pipeline was used in a later analysis to assign CDR3 sequences and most-parsimonious VDJ recombination scenarios. In a later analysis, each TCR beta chain was defined by its CDR3 amino acid sequence together with its V-gene family, and reads without a unique V-gene family were excluded. To address suspected cross-contamination and a sequencing artifact, a later analysis removed several hundred highly shared, low-generation-probability nucleotide sequences. A later analysis calculated a clonal expansion index for each public chain from normalized within-repertoire ranks of inferred template counts. Generation probabilities in a later analysis came from a VDJ recombination model fitted to out-of-frame rearrangements, and those results were checked against IGoR. In a later analysis, hypergeometric tests were used to score TCR-TCR, TCR-HLA and TCR-CMV co-occurrence, with a repertoire-size bias correction applied to TCR pairs. A later analysis estimated false discovery rates by permuting HLA or CMV assignments 20 times. In a later analysis, co-occurring TCRs were grouped using DBSCAN, and TCRdist sequence similarity was added for clustering within HLA-allele-positive subsets. Repertoires with fewer than 30,000 or more than 120,000 public chains, plus five repertoires with anomalous nucleotide sharing, were excluded from co-occurrence clustering. TCRdb re-hosts the immuneACCESS table, in-frame sequences only. Its copies lack some clones; in the studies checked, an unresolved V gene accounts for under half of them, and the cause for the rest is not known. That table is the source of V, J and clone size, and D and trimming were worked out from the DNA. The sample profile shows over 75,000 clones; 78% of them were found once. About 0.79% of the sample belongs to the ten largest clones.

The data are from a study of cytomegalovirus exposure and HLA in healthy donors (dated 2017 in TCRdb). Study-level background: An earlier analysis of 587 of the donors reported approximately 300 Gb of sequence data and some 110 million unique TCR beta sequences obtained from 150 million to 200 million T cells. Roughly 300 gigabases of sequencing data and 91 million or so unique TCR sequences made up an early release that covered nearly 650 HLA-typed donors. Among the roughly 430 genotyped donors, about 83% belonged to the genetic ancestry cluster associated with self-reported Caucasian donors. The aim of the study was to test whether cataloging public T cell receptors could identify signatures of past pathogen exposure. The study used immunosequencing to profile the T cell repertoires of 666 subjects and linked those repertoires to cytomegalovirus serostatus. Besides the first cohort of 666 subjects, a separate validation cohort made up of 120 different subjects was used. To predict cytomegalovirus infection status, the study combined high-throughput TCR immunosequencing, statistical association of individual TCRs with disease status, and machine learning. In a later analysis, previously published TCR beta repertoires from several hundred donors were re-analyzed and high-resolution HLA genotyping was added so that TCR occurrence patterns could be studied. In the later analysis, no new phenotypic data were used to find candidate immune exposures; instead, reliance was placed on TCR beta sequences and their occurrence across donors. In an earlier analysis of 500 to 650 of the donors, high-throughput TCR beta sequencing was used to judge whether each TCR beta V gene segment behaved as functional or pseudogenic. Alongside the repertoire data, information on donor age, sex, ethnicity and CMV serostatus was compiled. Genome-wide SNP genotypes for about 60% of the roughly 700 donors were used in a later genetic analysis, which treated that subset as a discovery cohort. Every repertoire in the discovery cohort had been generated on one and the same sequencing platform. Both class I and class II loci were covered by HLA typing, at four-digit resolution. Typing coverage differed by locus: A, B, C, DRB1 and DQB1 were typed in roughly 620-630 donors, DQA1 in around 500, DPA1 in around 600, and DPB1 in roughly 470. Because of strong linkage in the cohort, a few DR-DQ haplotypes were treated as single units for association and clustering. On average, around 240,000 unique TCR beta nucleotide sequences were sequenced per donor among more than 350 genotyped donors of the cohort, with about 19% of those sequences being non-productive.

What the research found in general, with its limitations: While some public TCRs were present in many individuals, most TCR sequences turned up only very rarely across donors. In a later genetic analysis, fewer N-insertions in productive TCRs were reported among donors in an Asian-associated ancestry cluster than the approximately 670-donor mean. The study gave a list of about 170 TCR beta chains associated with cytomegalovirus. Because counts were too low, about 17 rarely observed V segments, including chromosome 9 orphons, were excluded from the earlier analysis of roughly 580 of the donors. A few of the identified cytomegalovirus-associated TCR beta chains were confirmed in vitro to be specific for cytomegalovirus antigens. Because HLA typing was missing for some donors at each locus, association tests included only the typed subset. A later genetic analysis associated a missense DCLRE1C variant with V-gene and J-gene trimming of TCR beta chains, and an independent cohort replicated the association. According to the authors, the approach could potentially be generalized to other disease states and immunological phenotypes. When HLA alleles, especially DR and DQ, strongly co-occurred, attributing TCR associations to individual alleles was difficult. Sequencing depth was assumed to be roughly uniform across donors in the presence/absence analyses, though that assumption may not hold. In a later analysis, TCR association rates were found to vary across HLA loci, with the most associated TCRs seen for DRB1 alleles and the fewest for HLA-C alleles. A later analysis reported that several top co-occurrence clusters appeared linked to parvovirus B19, influenza, CMV and Epstein-Barr virus. Only TCR beta chains were sequenced in this cohort, and the absence of alpha or paired-chain data limited detectable features. A further reported finding was that TCR beta sequences accurately predicted the HLA-A and HLA-B alleles for most subjects in the first cohort. The sequencing pipeline was judged likely to have produced a cluster of highly shared sequence variants as a technical artifact. In a later analysis, HLA-associated TCR beta chains showed more clonal expansion and lower generation probabilities than non-associated chains that were equally common. Broadly in line with IMGT annotations, most TCR beta V segments showed up in productive rearrangements about 90% or about 30% of the time in an earlier analysis of a few hundred of the donors. Immune exposure information for the cohort was limited to CMV serostatus. A later analysis found that most CMV-associated TCR beta chains appeared HLA-restricted, with HLA associations seemingly driven largely by CMV exposure. Correlated functional status among segregating V segments might be attributable to linkage disequilibrium, but an unknown experimental factor could not be ruled out. A later analysis associated about 17,000 TCR beta sequences with specific HLA alleles at a false discovery rate of 0.05. In both the original and validation cohorts, the classifier was reported to diagnose cytomegalovirus status with high specificity and sensitivity.

The cohort comprised hundreds of healthy bone marrow donors. At the time of sampling, all cohort members were nominally healthy, though unrecorded immune exposures were likely present. The donor was CMV seronegative and was included in the group of around 320 seronegative cohort members. A peripheral blood sample was provided by each donor, and peripheral blood mononuclear cells were used for TCR beta sequencing. The Qiagen DNeasy Blood Extraction Kit was used to extract genomic DNA from the blood cell samples. The receptor was isolated from an older woman in good health and CMV-seronegative. The sample consisted of PBMCs.

CDR3 sequence: CASSQDLTIETSGGDTDTQYF. Here is the DNA: TGCGCCAGCAGCCAAGATTTGACGATAGAGACTAGCGGGGGAGACACAGATACGCAGTATTTT. This receptor chain uses TRBV4-3 and TRBJ2-3; TRBD2 fits 12 bases in the junction. Trimming takes 0 bases off V and 2 bases off J; junction bases not matched to a gene: 15. From the germline V gene, CDR1 is LGHNA and CDR2 is YSLEER. The CDR3 has 21 amino acids, counting the end cysteine and phenylalanine. The CDR3 DNA has 63 bases and is translated from base 1.